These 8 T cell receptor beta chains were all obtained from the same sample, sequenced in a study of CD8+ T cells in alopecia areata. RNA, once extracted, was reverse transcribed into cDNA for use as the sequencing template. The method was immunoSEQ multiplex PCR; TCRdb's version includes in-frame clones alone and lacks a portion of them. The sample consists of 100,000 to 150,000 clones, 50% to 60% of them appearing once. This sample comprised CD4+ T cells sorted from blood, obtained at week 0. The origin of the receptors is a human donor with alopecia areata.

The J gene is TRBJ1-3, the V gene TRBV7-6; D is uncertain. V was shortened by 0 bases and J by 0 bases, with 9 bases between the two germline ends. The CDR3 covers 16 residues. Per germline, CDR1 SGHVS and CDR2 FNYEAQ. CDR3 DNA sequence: TGTGCCAGCAGCTTAGCCCAAGCCCACTCTGGAAACACCATATATTTT. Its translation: CASSLAQAHSGNTIYF.

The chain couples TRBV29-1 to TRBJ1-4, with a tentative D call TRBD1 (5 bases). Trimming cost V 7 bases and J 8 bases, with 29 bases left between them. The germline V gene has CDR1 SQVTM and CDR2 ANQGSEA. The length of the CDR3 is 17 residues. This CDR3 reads CSAELWNNRPQGEKLFF. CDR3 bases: TGCAGCGCCGAATTATGGAACAACAGGCCGCAGGGCGAAAAACTGTTTTTT. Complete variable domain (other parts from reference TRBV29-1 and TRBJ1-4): SAVISQKPSRDICQRGTSLTIQCQVDSQVTMMFWYRQQPGQSLTLIATANQGSEATYESGFVIDKFPISRPNLTFSTLTVSNMSPEDSSIYLCSAELWNNRPQGEKLFFGSGTQLSVL.

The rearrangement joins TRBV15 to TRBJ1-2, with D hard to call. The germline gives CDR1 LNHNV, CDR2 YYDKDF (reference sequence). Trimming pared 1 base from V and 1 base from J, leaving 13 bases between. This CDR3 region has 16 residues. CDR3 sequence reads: CATSRGGEMLNYGYTF. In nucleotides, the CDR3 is TGTGCCACCAGCAGAGGGGGAGAAATGCTTAACTATGGCTACACCTTC.

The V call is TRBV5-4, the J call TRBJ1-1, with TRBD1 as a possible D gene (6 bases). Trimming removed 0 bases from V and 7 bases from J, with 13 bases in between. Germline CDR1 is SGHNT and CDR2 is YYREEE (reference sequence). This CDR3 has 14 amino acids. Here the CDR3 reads CASSLAGEAYEAFF. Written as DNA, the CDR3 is TGTGCCAGCAGCTTGGCAGGGGAGGCGTATGAAGCTTTCTTT.

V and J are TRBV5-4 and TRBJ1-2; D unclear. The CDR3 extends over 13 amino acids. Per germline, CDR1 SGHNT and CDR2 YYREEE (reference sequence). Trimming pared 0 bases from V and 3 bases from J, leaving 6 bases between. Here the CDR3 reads CASSLDTDYGYTF. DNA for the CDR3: TGTGCCAGCAGCTTGGACACCGACTATGGCTACACCTTC.

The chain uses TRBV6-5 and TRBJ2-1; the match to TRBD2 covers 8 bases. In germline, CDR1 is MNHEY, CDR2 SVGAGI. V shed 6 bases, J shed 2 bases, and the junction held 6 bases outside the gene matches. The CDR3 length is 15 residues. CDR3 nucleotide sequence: TGTGCCAGCAGGAAAAGCGGGGGTCCCTACAATGAGCAGTTCTTC. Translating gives CASRKSGGPYNEQFF.

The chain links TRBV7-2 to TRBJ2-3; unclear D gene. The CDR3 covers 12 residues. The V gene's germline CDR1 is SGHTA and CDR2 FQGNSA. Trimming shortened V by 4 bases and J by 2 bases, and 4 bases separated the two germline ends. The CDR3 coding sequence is TGTGCCAGCAGCTCAAACACAGATACGCAGTATTTT. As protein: CASSSNTDTQYF.

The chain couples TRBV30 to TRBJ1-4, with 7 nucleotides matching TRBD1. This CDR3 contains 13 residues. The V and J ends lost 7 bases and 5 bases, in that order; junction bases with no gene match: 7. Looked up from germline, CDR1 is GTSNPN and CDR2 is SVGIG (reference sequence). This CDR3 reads CAFTTGQNEKLFF. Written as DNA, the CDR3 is TGTGCCTTTACGACAGGGCAGAATGAAAAACTGTTTTTT.